This T cell receptor (beta chain) was recorded in a study of blood T cell repertoires in COVID-19. Study details: Material from acute and convalescent COVID-19 was sourced from the United States, Italy and Spain. T cells, B-cell-depleted T cells, or PBMCs supplied cDNA or gDNA.

In the authors' workflow: For nucleated cells, counts were estimated from reference gene primer amplification. The protocol was immunoSEQ multiplex PCR, while the TCRdb copy is restricted to in-frame clones and leaves out a portion. Clone size and V and J calls were adopted from that table, with D and trimming inferred from the DNA. Among about 120,000 clones, over 70% were seen once, and the ten largest hold about 6.3%. The V end was cut by 7 bases, the J end by 1 base, with 13 bases between. There are 14 residues in the CDR3. In germline, CDR1 is SNHLY, CDR2 FYNNEI. Sequencing input: peripheral blood. The rearrangement links TRBV2 to TRBJ1-1, with D perhaps TRBD1 (6 bases). The clonotype comes from an elderly man with active or convalescent COVID-19. The CDR3 loop reads CASNTGSTNTEAFF. CDR3 in DNA: TGTGCCAGCAATACAGGGTCGACGAACACTGAAGCTTTCTTT. The complete variable domain, with remaining parts taken from reference TRBV2 and TRBJ1-1, reads EPEVTQTPSHQVTQMGQEVILRCVPISNHLYFYWYRQILGQKVEFLVSFYNNEISEKSEIFDDQFSVERPDGSNFTLKIRSTKLEDSAMYFCASNTGSTNTEAFFGQGTRLTVV.